This passage covers 8 T cell receptor beta chains from one sample sequenced in a study of blood T cell repertoires in COVID-19. Data came from immunoSEQ multiplex PCR; TCRdb stores just in-frame clones and leaves some out. The sample includes some 190,000 clones, 75% to 80% of them seen just once. The material sequenced was peripheral blood. These receptors were collected from a woman aged 50 to 65 with active or convalescent COVID-19.

The table lists this clone with a few counts. The chain has TRBV6-2 or TRBV6-3 and TRBJ2-7, with D perhaps TRBD2 (5 bases). The CDR3 spans 17 residues. The germline V and J ends were trimmed by 1 base and 3 bases, with 19 bases remaining between them. In germline, CDR1 is MNHEY, CDR2 SVGEGT. For the CDR3, the DNA is TGTGCCAGCAGTTACTTTGTGGGAGACCCAATCCTCTACGAGCAGTACTTC. Residues: CASSYFVGDPILYEQYF.

The chain joins TRBV20-1 to TRBJ2-1; 7 bases match TRBD2. The ends lost 7 bases at V and 12 bases at J; junction bases unmatched: 9. The CDR3 is 11 residues long. The germline gives CDR1 DFQATT, CDR2 SNEGSKA (reference sequence). The CDR3: CSGGVGRGQFF. In nucleotides, the CDR3 is TGCAGTGGGGGTGTTGGGAGGGGGCAGTTCTTC.

The rearrangement joins TRBV6-1 to TRBJ2-3, with TRBD2 matching over 14 bases. The CDR3 consists of 19 residues. CDR1 is MNHNS and CDR2 is SASEGT in the germline V gene. V lost 3 bases, J lost 5 bases, and 13 bases stayed unmatched. The CDR3 loop is CASSDNRLAGGPRRDTQYF. The CDR3 coding sequence is TGTGCCAGCAGTGACAACCGACTAGCGGGAGGGCCGAGGAGAGATACGCAGTATTTT.

V is TRBV7-9 and J is TRBJ1-2, with D perhaps TRBD1 (6 bases). V dropped 1 base and J dropped 8 bases, with 11 bases sitting between them. The germline V gene encodes CDR1 SEHNR and CDR2 FQNEAQ (reference sequence). This CDR3 has 13 residues. In nucleotides, the CDR3 is TGTGCCAGCAGCTTAGAACAGGGAATCGGCTACACCTTC. This gives the protein CASSLEQGIGYTF.

The rearrangement joins TRBV21-1 to TRBJ1-1; the table's D call TRBD1 went unverified against the DNA. TRBV21-1 is deemed a pseudogene. The CDR3 length is 14 residues. This CDR3 reads CASSPWDSHTEAFF. CDR3 in DNA: TGTGCCAGCAGCCCCTGGGACAGTCACACTGAAGCTTTCTTT.

This clone was counted a few times. The rearrangement joins TRBV7-2 to TRBJ1-2; D is unresolved. Trimming left V 1 base short and J 0 bases short, with 6 bases between. CDR1 and CDR2 from the germline V gene are SGHTA and FQGNSA. The CDR3 covers 14 residues. CDR3 in amino acids: CASSLDQSNYGYTF. The DNA of the CDR3 is TGTGCCAGCAGCTTAGATCAGTCTAACTATGGCTACACCTTC.

The V and J genes are TRBV6-6 and TRBJ2-1, with 8 nucleotides matching TRBD2. Germline V gene sequence: CDR1 MNHNY, CDR2 SVGAGI (reference sequence). After removal of 7 bases from V and 2 bases from J, the junction contained 4 bases not matched to a gene. This CDR3 has 14 residues. CDR3 sequence: CASNQRETYNEQFF. CDR3 DNA: TGTGCCAGCAATCAGCGGGAGACCTACAATGAGCAGTTCTTC.

The chain couples TRBV28 to TRBJ1-1; D perhaps matches TRBD1 (5 bases). Deletions cut 6 bases from V and 4 bases from J, with 9 bases between. The CDR3 is 12 residues long. From germline, CDR1 is MDHEN and CDR2 SYDVKM. CDR3 loop: CASSTGGTEAFF. The CDR3 DNA sequence: TGTGCCAGCAGCACGGGGGGCACTGAAGCTTTCTTT.